These T cell receptor beta chains were read from a single sample in a study of blood T cell repertoires in COVID-19. The repertoire was sequenced with immunoSEQ multiplex PCR; TCRdb's copy has only in-frame clones and lacks some. The sample has about 210,000 clones, 92% seen once. Sequenced input: peripheral blood. These receptors were obtained from a man under 40 with acute or convalescent COVID-19. Both conserved end residues are part of each CDR3. D genes are given only for firm matches. Only some rows state a clone size, as once, few, many or a class for expanded clones.

V: TRBV7-9
D: TRBD1
J: TRBJ1-2
size: .
CDR3: CASSLRGQDLGYTF
DNA: TGTGCCAGCAGCTTGCGGGGACAGGATTTAGGCTACACCTTC

V: TRBV7-9
D: TRBD1
J: TRBJ2-3
size: .
CDR3: CASSLGQASTDTQYF
DNA: TGTGCCAGCAGCCTAGGACAGGCGAGCACAGATACGCAGTATTTT

V: TRBV11-3
D: .
J: TRBJ2-2
size: .
CDR3: CASSLGAVYTGELFF
DNA: TGTGCCAGCAGCTTAGGGGCAGTATACACCGGGGAGCTGTTTTTT

V: TRBV28
D: .
J: TRBJ2-1
size: .
CDR3: CASSFWGRSYNEQFF
DNA: TGTGCCAGCAGTTTTTGGGGGCGCTCCTACAATGAGCAGTTCTTC

V: TRBV4-1
D: TRBD1
J: TRBJ1-1
size: .
CDR3: CASSQGSGGLTEAFF
DNA: TGCGCCAGCAGCCAAGGGTCAGGGGGGCTGACTGAAGCTTTCTTT

V: TRBV5-5
D: .
J: TRBJ1-1
size: .
CDR3: CASSKNTEAFF
DNA: TGTGCCAGCTCCAAGAACACTGAAGCTTTCTTT

V: TRBV10-3
D: .
J: TRBJ1-5
size: .
CDR3: CAISEVMRQPQHF
DNA: TGTGCCATCAGTGAGGTAATGCGGCAGCCCCAGCATTTT

V: TRBV27
D: .
J: TRBJ1-5
size: .
CDR3: CASSLLSNQPQHF
DNA: TGTGCCAGCAGTTTATTAAGCAATCAGCCCCAGCATTTT

V: TRBV12-3/TRBV12-4
D: .
J: TRBJ1-4
size: .
CDR3: CASRPGSEKLFF
DNA: TGTGCCAGCAGGCCGGGGTCGGAAAAACTGTTTTTT

V: TRBV27
D: .
J: TRBJ2-7
size: .
CDR3: CASSLFDRTYEQYF
DNA: TGTGCCAGCAGTTTGTTCGACAGAACCTACGAGCAGTACTTC

V: TRBV29-1
D: .
J: TRBJ1-2
size: .
CDR3: CSVQQGSYGYTF
DNA: TGCAGCGTTCAACAGGGTTCTTATGGCTACACCTTC

V: TRBV5-1
D: .
J: TRBJ2-7
size: .
CDR3: CASSLVLGRHEQYF
DNA: TGCGCCAGCAGCTTGGTTCTAGGGAGGCACGAGCAGTACTTC

V: TRBV7-6
D: TRBD1
J: TRBJ2-2
size: .
CDR3: CASSRGQGAIGELFF
DNA: TGTGCCAGCAGCCGAGGACAGGGGGCAATCGGGGAGCTGTTTTTT

V: TRBV5-4
D: .
J: TRBJ1-1
size: .
CDR3: CASSQGRFMNTEAFF
DNA: TGTGCCAGCAGCCAGGGGCGGTTCATGAACACTGAAGCTTTCTTT

V: TRBV6-5
D: .
J: TRBJ1-2
size: once
CDR3: CASSRQDVEGYTF
DNA: TGTGCCAGCAGCAGACAGGATGTTGAGGGCTACACCTTC

V: TRBV15
D: TRBD2
J: TRBJ2-7
size: few
CDR3: CAASSGRADEQYF
DNA: TGTGCCGCTTCTAGCGGGAGGGCCGACGAGCAGTACTTC

V: TRBV6-1
D: TRBD2
J: TRBJ2-7
size: .
CDR3: CASSERGGRPGHEQYF
DNA: TGTGCCAGCAGTGAACGGGGAGGGAGGCCGGGGCACGAGCAGTACTTC

V: TRBV25-1
D: .
J: TRBJ2-4
size: .
CDR3: CASSAITQIQYF
DNA: TGTGCCAGCAGTGCCATTACGCAGATTCAGTACTTC

V: TRBV28
D: .
J: TRBJ2-7
size: .
CDR3: CASSFSAGEQYF
DNA: TGTGCCAGCAGTTTCTCAGCGGGCGAGCAGTACTTC

V: TRBV29-1
D: .
J: TRBJ1-1
size: .
CDR3: CSVMSGVMNTEAFF
DNA: TGCAGCGTTATGTCAGGGGTGATGAACACTGAAGCTTTCTTT

V: TRBV29-1
D: .
J: TRBJ1-2
size: .
CDR3: CSVAGVYGYTF
DNA: TGCAGCGTTGCCGGGGTTTATGGCTACACCTTC

V: TRBV30
D: .
J: TRBJ1-3
size: .
CDR3: CAWSVGTTLTGNTIYF
DNA: TGTGCCTGGAGTGTAGGGACTACCTTGACAGGAAACACCATATATTTT

V: TRBV4-1
D: TRBD2
J: TRBJ2-1
size: .
CDR3: CASSQGGRDTYGEQFF
DNA: TGCGCCAGCAGCCAAGGCGGGAGGGATACCTACGGTGAGCAGTTCTTC

V: TRBV4-1
D: TRBD2
J: TRBJ2-5
size: .
CDR3: CASSQDKGTTGETQYF
DNA: TGTGCCAGCAGCCAAGATAAAGGGACTACTGGGGAGACCCAGTACTTC

V: TRBV18
D: TRBD1
J: TRBJ1-1
size: .
CDR3: CASSPYILGQRNTEAFF
DNA: TGTGCCAGCTCACCATACATTCTGGGACAGCGGAACACTGAAGCTTTCTTT

V: TRBV4-1
D: .
J: TRBJ2-3
size: .
CDR3: CASSHSRSTDTQYF
DNA: TGCGCCAGCAGCCATTCTAGAAGCACAGATACGCAGTATTTT

V: TRBV5-1
D: TRBD1
J: TRBJ1-6
size: .
CDR3: CASSPGQVESPLHF
DNA: TGCGCCAGCAGCCCGGGACAGGTGGAATCACCCCTCCACTTT

V: TRBV6-5
D: .
J: TRBJ1-3
size: .
CDR3: CASTLGLHSGNTIYF
DNA: TGTGCCAGCACTCTCGGACTCCACTCTGGAAACACCATATATTTT